The TCR beta chain described here comes from a study of T cells after yellow fever vaccination. General observations from the study: Most primary-vaccination clones recurred post-booster (roughly 97% CD4, over 70% CD8). Overlap between CD4 and CD8 compartments was detected for a small share of clonotypes.

At least ten counts were recorded for this clonotype. Its cognate antigen is unknown. Synthesis of TCR cDNA relied on 5'RACE template switching, which attached a universal primer site and UMIs. TCRdb fed the 5' RACE reads into MiXCR, producing one record per CDR3 protein. The data show 300,000 to 350,000 distinct CDR3 sequences, under 5% seen once. Trimming removed 5 bases from V and 0 bases from J, with 10 bases in between. The CDR3 is made up of 14 amino acids. Germline-derived CDR1 and CDR2 are SGHKS and YYEKEE (reference sequence). The receptor was isolated from a man aged 18 to 30 who received the YFV17D yellow fever vaccine. V is TRBV5-5 and J is TRBJ2-3, with D unclear. The source material was PBMCs, sampled 5 days after the yellow fever booster vaccination. The CDR3 reads CASSYRTSTDTQYF. The CDR3 DNA reads as TGTGCCAGCAGTTACCGGACGAGCACAGATACGCAGTATTTT.